This T cell receptor beta chain is from a study of response to subunit inactivated influenza vaccine. TCRdb processed the RT-PCR reads anew with MiXCR; each CDR3 protein has one entry. The sample carries about 530,000 distinct CDR3 sequences, approximately 13% recorded once. CDR3 length equals 12 residues. V lost 2 bases to trimming and J lost 5 bases, with 6 bases between them. Germline V gene data show CDR1 as SGHTA and CDR2 as FQGNSA. This clonotype showed up just a few times. Its antigen is undetermined. Overall study findings and caveats: There was a suggestion from the authors that each seasonal influenza vaccination recruits few new T cells.

Sequenced here: PBMCs from blood, sampled roughly 48 days after vaccination. V and J are TRBV7-2 and TRBJ2-5; D uncertain. The TCR was taken from a middle-aged man who received an inactivated influenza vaccine. In DNA form, the CDR3 reads TGTGCCAGCAGCTTAACCCAGGAGACCCAGTACTTC. It codes for CASSLTQETQYF.